This note documents a single TCR beta chain sequence. Its target is unknown. With V trimmed by 6 bases and J by 6 bases, 9 bases remained unmatched. Looked up from germline, CDR1 is SNHLY and CDR2 is FYNNEI. This CDR3 is 17 amino acids long. The entry originates in a study of cytomegalovirus exposure and HLA in healthy donors. PCR was performed using 60 Vbeta and 13 Jbeta primers. Assay: immunoSEQ multiplex PCR; the TCRdb copy retains only in-frame clones and omits some. The sample records under 70,000 clones, 65% to 70% being singletons. General study results and limits: Beyond CMV serostatus, there was no information to go on about immune exposure. The dataset shows that most TCR sequences were rare, while some public TCRs occurred in many donors. In an earlier analysis, most TCR beta V segments were productive about 87% or about 30% of the time. Exclusion applied to some V segments, including TRBV6-2 and TRBV6-3, as they were indistinguishable.

This clonotype was sampled from a woman younger than 45 in good health and CMV-seronegative. The sequenced sample was PBMCs. This chain links TRBV2 with TRBJ2-2; 14 bases fit TRBD2. The CDR3 DNA sequence: TGTGCCAGCAGAAAGACTAGCGGGGGGGCTGGTTCCGGGGAGCTGTTTTTT. Residues: CASRKTSGGAGSGELFF.